A single T cell receptor gamma chain is shown here with its context. Its specific antigen is unknown. No base quality values were provided; no much bigger clone lies one nucleotide off. Libraries were constructed by RT-PCR. Sequencing took place on an Illumina MiSeq. Clones were re-identified by TCRdb from the public reads with CATT, and rows with the same DNA were merged. This sample is represented by about 3,000 gamma-chain clones; about 17% of them were singletons. In total, the top ten clones hold about 3% of the sample. The data are from a study of gamma-delta T cells after stem cell transplantation (dated by TCRdb to between 2015 and 2016). V is trimmed back by 0 bases and J by 12 bases, and the junction contains 8 bases that no gene match accounts for. The CDR3 numbers 12 residues from cysteine through phenylalanine. Of the read, only the CDR3 DNA is kept; its 36 bases are in frame from base 1. From a lookup of the germline V gene, CDR1 and CDR2 are EGSNGY and YDSYNSKV.

The sample consisted of gamma-delta T cells. This receptor chain uses TRGV2 and TRGJ1 or TRGJ2. The origin of this receptor is a human donor. It is not recorded whose cells these are; they may come from a transplant donor. This receptor carries the CDR3 CATWDGQRAKLF. The nucleotide sequence reads as follows: TGTGCCACCTGGGACGGGCAGAGGGCGAAACTCTTT.